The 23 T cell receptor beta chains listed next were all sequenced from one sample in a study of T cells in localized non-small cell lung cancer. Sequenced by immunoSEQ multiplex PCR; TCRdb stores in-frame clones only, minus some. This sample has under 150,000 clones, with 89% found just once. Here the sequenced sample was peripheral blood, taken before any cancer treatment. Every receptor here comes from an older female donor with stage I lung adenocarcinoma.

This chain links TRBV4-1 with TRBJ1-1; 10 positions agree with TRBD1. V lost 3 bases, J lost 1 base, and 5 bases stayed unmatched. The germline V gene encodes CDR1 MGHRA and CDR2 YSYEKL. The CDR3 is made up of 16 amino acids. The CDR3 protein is CASSQSGTGENTEAFF. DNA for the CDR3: TGCGCCAGCAGCCAGTCCGGGACAGGGGAGAACACTGAAGCTTTCTTT.

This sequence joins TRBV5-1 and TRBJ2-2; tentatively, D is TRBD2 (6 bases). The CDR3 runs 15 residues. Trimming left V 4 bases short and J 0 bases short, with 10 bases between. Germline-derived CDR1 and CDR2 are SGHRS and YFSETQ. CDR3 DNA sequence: TGCGCCAGCAGCCTCGGAGGGACGAACACCGGGGAGCTGTTTTTT. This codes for CASSLGGTNTGELFF.

CDR3 region: CASSLATGGGTDTQYF. In nucleotides, the CDR3 is TGTGCCAGCAGCTTGGCCACGGGAGGGGGTACAGATACGCAGTATTTT. This rearrangement joins TRBV5-4 to TRBJ2-3, with 8 bases fitting TRBD2. In germline, CDR1 is SGHNT, CDR2 YYREEE (reference sequence). With V trimmed by 0 bases and J by 3 bases, 6 bases remained unmatched. The CDR3 spans 16 residues.

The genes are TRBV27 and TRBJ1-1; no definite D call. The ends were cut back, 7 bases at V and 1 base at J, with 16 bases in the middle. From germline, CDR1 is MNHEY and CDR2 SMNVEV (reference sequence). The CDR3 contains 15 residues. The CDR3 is CASTPLGKWNTEAFF. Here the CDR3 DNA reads TGTGCCAGCACCCCCCTCGGGAAGTGGAACACTGAAGCTTTCTTT.

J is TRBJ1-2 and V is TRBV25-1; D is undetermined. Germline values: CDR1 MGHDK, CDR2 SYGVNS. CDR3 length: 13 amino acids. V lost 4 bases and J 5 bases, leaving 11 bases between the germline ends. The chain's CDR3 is CASSGIQFYGYTF. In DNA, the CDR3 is TGTGCCAGCAGTGGAATACAGTTTTATGGCTACACCTTC.

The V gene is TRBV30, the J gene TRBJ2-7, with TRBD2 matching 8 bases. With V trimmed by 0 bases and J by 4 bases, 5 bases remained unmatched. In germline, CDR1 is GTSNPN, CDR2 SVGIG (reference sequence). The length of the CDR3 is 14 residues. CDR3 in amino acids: CAWSVVTSDYEQYF. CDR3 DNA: TGTGCCTGGAGTGTGGTGACTAGCGATTACGAGCAGTACTTC.

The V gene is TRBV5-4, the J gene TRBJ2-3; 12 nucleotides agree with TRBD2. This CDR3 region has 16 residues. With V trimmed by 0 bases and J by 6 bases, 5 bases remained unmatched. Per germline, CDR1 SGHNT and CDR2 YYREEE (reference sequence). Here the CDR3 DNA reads TGTGCCAGCAGCTTGGGGACTAGCGGGATTCTCGATACGCAGTATTTT. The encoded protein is CASSLGTSGILDTQYF.

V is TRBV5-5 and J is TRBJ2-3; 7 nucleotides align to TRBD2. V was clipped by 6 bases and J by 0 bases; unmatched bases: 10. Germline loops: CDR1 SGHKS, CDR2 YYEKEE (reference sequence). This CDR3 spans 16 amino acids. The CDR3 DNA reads TGTGCCAGCACAGATCATGACGGGGGGAGCACAGATACGCAGTATTTT. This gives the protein CASTDHDGGSTDTQYF.

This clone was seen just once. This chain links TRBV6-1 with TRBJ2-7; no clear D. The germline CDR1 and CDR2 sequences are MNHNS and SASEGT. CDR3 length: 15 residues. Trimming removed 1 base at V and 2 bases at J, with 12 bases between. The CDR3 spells CASSEVQLSTYEQYF. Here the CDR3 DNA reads TGTGCCAGCAGTGAAGTCCAACTATCAACCTACGAGCAGTACTTC.

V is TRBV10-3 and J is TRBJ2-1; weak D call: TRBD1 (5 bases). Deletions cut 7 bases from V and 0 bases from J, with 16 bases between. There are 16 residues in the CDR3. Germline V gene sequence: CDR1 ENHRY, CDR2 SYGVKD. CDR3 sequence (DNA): TGTGCCATCATGCCCCTTGGGGCTAGCTCCTACAATGAGCAGTTCTTC. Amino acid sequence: CAIMPLGASSYNEQFF.

CDR3: CASSFRGPVGELFF. The CDR3 nucleotides are TGTGCCAGCAGCTTCCGGGGTCCTGTCGGGGAGCTGTTTTTT. The J gene is TRBJ2-2, the V gene TRBV7-9; perhaps TRBD2 as D (5 bases). The CDR3 spans 14 residues. V lost 3 bases and J 7 bases, leaving 12 bases between the germline ends. Germline V gene sequence: CDR1 SEHNR, CDR2 FQNEAQ (reference sequence).

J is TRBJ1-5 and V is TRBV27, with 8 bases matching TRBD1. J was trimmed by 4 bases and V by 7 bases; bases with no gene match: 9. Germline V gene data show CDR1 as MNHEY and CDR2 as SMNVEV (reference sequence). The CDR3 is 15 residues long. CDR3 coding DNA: TGTGCCAGCAAACCGGACAGGGTTTCAAATCAGCCCCAGCATTTT. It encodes CASKPDRVSNQPQHF.

The CDR3 reads CSVVTGGLAANEQFF. For the CDR3, the DNA is TGCAGCGTTGTGACGGGAGGGTTGGCGGCAAATGAGCAGTTCTTC. The V and J genes are TRBV29-1 and TRBJ2-1; 8 bases match TRBD2. There are 15 residues in the CDR3. Germline V gives CDR1 SQVTM, CDR2 ANQGSEA. V gave up 4 bases and J gave up 7 bases; unmatched junction bases: 12.

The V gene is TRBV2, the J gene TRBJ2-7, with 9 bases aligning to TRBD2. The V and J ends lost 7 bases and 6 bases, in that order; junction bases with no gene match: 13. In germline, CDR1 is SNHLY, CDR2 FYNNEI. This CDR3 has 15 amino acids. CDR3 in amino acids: CASTKREVRAPEQYF. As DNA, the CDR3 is TGTGCCAGCACTAAGCGGGAGGTTAGGGCCCCCGAGCAGTACTTC.

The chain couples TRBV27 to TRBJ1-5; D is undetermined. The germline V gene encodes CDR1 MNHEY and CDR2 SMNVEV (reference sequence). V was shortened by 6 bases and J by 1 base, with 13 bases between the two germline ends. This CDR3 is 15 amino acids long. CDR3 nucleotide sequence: TGTGCCAGCAGCCTTGGTCTTCTCAGCAATCAGCCCCAGCATTTT. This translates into CASSLGLLSNQPQHF.

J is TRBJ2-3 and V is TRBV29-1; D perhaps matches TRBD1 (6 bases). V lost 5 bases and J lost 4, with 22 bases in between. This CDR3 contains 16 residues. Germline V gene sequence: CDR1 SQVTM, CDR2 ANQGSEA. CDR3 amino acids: CSVITNRDMSPDTQYF. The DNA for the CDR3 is TGCAGCGTTATAACAAACCGGGACATGTCCCCAGATACGCAGTATTTT.

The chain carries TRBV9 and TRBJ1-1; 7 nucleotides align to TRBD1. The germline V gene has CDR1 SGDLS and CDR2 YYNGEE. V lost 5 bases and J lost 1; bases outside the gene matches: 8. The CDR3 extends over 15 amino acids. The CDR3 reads CASSGLGQQNTEAFF. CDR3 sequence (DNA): TGTGCCAGCAGTGGATTGGGACAGCAGAACACTGAAGCTTTCTTT.

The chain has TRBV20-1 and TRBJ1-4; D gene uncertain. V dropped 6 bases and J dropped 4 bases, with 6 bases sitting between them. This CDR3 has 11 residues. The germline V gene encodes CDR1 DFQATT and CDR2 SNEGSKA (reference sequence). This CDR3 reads CSAQRNEKLFF. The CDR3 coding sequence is TGCAGTGCACAGCGTAATGAAAAACTGTTTTTT.

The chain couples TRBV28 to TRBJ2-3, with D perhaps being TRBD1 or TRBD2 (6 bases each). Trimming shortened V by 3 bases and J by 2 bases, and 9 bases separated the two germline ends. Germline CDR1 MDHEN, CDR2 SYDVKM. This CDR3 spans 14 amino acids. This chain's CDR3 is CASSFAGHTDTQYF. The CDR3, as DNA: TGTGCCAGCAGTTTCGCGGGACACACAGATACGCAGTATTTT.

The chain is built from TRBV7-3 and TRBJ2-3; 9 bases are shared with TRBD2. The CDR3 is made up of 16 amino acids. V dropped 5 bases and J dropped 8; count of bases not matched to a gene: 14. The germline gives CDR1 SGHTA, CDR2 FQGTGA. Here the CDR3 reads CASSPNSGSRAGTQYF. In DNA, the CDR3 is TGTGCCAGCAGCCCAAATAGCGGGAGTAGGGCAGGTACGCAGTATTTT.

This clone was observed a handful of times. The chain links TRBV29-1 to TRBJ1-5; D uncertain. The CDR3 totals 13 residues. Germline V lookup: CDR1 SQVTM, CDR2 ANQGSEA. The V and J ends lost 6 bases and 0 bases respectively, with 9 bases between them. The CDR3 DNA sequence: TGCAGCGTAGGAGGCGGTAGCAATCAGCCCCAGCATTTT. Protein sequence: CSVGGGSNQPQHF.

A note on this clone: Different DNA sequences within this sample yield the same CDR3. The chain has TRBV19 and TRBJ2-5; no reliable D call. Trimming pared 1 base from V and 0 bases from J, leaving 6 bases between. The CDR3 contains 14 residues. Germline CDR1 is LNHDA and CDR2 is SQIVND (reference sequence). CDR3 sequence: CASSIGGNQETQYF. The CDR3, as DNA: TGTGCCAGTAGTATAGGGGGAAACCAAGAGACCCAGTACTTC.

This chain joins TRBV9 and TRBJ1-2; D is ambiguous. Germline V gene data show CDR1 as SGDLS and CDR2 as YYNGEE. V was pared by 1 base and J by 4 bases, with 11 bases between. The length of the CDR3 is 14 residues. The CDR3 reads CASSVTETFYGYTF. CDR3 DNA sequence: TGTGCCAGCAGCGTAACGGAGACCTTCTATGGCTACACCTTC.